These T cell receptor beta chains were read from a single sample in a study of blood T cell repertoires in COVID-19. Sequenced by immunoSEQ multiplex PCR; TCRdb stores in-frame clones only, minus some. The sample consists of about 300,000 clones, about 87% of them appearing once. The sequenced material came from peripheral blood. The receptors shown here come from a woman in her thirties with COVID-19, enrolled during active disease. Each CDR3 is given with its conserved first and last residue. A D gene is named only where the DNA matches it firmly. The size of a clone is reported for some rows only, either as once, few or many, or as a class for expanded clones.

J | size | V | D | CDR3 | DNA
TRBJ1-6 | few | TRBV6-5 | NA | CASRGTNRNSPLHF | TGTGCCAGCAGGGGGACAAACAGAAATTCACCCCTCCACTTT
TRBJ2-2 | few | TRBV6-5 | NA | CASIRTLRGTGELFF | TGTGCCAGCATTCGTACGTTACGGGGGACCGGGGAGCTGTTTTTT
TRBJ1-6 | NA | TRBV7-9 | TRBD1 | CASSLQGSSSPLHF | TGTGCCAGCAGCCTACAGGGGTCTAGCTCACCCCTCCACTTT
TRBJ2-2 | NA | TRBV15 | NA | CATSRGPWGGELFF | TGTGCCACCAGCAGGGGGCCTTGGGGCGGGGAGCTGTTTTTT
TRBJ2-7 | NA | TRBV6-5 | NA | CATTGGGAIEQYF | TGTGCCACCACGGGGGGCGGGGCAATAGAGCAGTACTTC
TRBJ2-3 | NA | TRBV19 | TRBD1 | CASSVADRGQDTQYF | TGTGCCAGTAGTGTCGCAGACAGGGGGCAAGATACGCAGTATTTT
TRBJ1-2 | NA | TRBV7-6 | NA | CASSPIGASYGYTF | TGTGCCAGCAGCCCCATTGGAGCTAGCTATGGCTACACCTTC
TRBJ1-1 | NA | TRBV5-1 | NA | CASSPDGVMNTEAFF | TGCGCCAGCAGCCCCGACGGGGTTATGAACACTGAAGCTTTCTTT
TRBJ2-5 | once | TRBV18 | NA | CASSPSGRRETQYF | TGTGCCAGCTCACCCTCTGGCAGAAGAGAGACCCAGTACTTC
TRBJ2-5 | NA | TRBV11-2 | NA | CASSSTGETQYF | TGTGCCAGCAGCTCCACAGGGGAGACCCAGTACTTC
TRBJ2-1 | NA | TRBV10-3 | TRBD2 | CAISEDGGWDEQFF | TGTGCCATCAGTGAGGACGGGGGGTGGGATGAGCAGTTCTTC
TRBJ2-1 | once | TRBV19 | NA | CASSTPIGGRVHNEQFF | TGTGCCAGTAGTACCCCCATTGGGGGCAGGGTCCACAATGAGCAGTTCTTC
TRBJ1-2 | NA | TRBV7-2 | NA | CASSLWDSGYTF | TGTGCCAGCAGCCTATGGGACTCTGGCTACACCTTC
TRBJ2-1 | NA | TRBV18 | TRBD2 | CASSTGGDYPFF | TGTGCCAGCTCAACAGGAGGGGACTACCCGTTCTTC
TRBJ1-1 | NA | TRBV6-2/TRBV6-3 | NA | CASSYSQNTEAFF | TGTGCCAGCAGTTACTCCCAGAACACTGAAGCTTTCTTT
TRBJ1-2 | NA | TRBV2 | NA | CASSGPLVFAF | TGTGCCAGCAGTGGTCCCTTAGTCTTTGCCTTC
TRBJ2-1 | NA | TRBV25-1 | NA | CASGGGEQFF | TGTGCCAGCGGGGGCGGTGAGCAGTTCTTC
TRBJ1-2 | NA | TRBV15 | NA | CATSRELDIRGYTF | TGTGCCACCAGCAGAGAATTGGACATCCGCGGCTACACCTTC
TRBJ1-3 | NA | TRBV2 | NA | CASRSTGSGNTIYF | TGTGCCAGCAGATCGACGGGCTCTGGAAACACCATATATTTT
TRBJ1-5 | NA | TRBV3-1/TRBV3-2 | NA | CASSQVGSNQPQHF | TGTGCCAGCAGCCAAGTCGGGAGCAATCAGCCCCAGCATTTT